This is a list of T cell receptor beta chains from one sample in a study of CD8 T cells in Susac syndrome. Via MiXCR, TCRdb re-called the immunoSEQ multiplex PCR reads, giving one row per CDR3 protein. The profile shows about 430,000 distinct CDR3 sequences, roughly 85% of them singletons. The sample taken for sequencing was CD8+ T cells from PBMCs. These receptors were collected from a human donor with multiple sclerosis. The CDR3 runs from the conserved cysteine through the conserved F or W. A D gene is named only where the DNA matches it firmly. The size entry is marked missing in some rows and otherwise reads once, few, many or a size class.

d_call j_call v_call clone_size cdr3_nt cdr3_aa
TRBD2 TRBJ2-7 TRBV5-4 - TGTGCCAGCAGCTTGGCGGGGACTATTGTGCACGAGCAGTACTTC CASSLAGTIVHEQYF
- TRBJ2-7 TRBV30 - TGTGCCTGGGACAGCCATCGCGACGAGCAGCACTTC CAWDSHRDEQHF
- TRBJ1-5 TRBV6-2/TRBV6-3 - TGTGCCAGCAGTTACTCCCTTATAACAGCGACCTCCTACAATCAGCCCCAGCATTTT CASSYSLITATSYNQPQHF
- TRBJ2-1 TRBV11-2 few TGTGCCAGCAGTCCTACAGGGAGCTCCTACAATGAGCAGTTCTTC CASSPTGSSYNEQFF
- TRBJ2-2 TRBV6-1 - TGTGCCAGCAGTCTGCGGACGGATAACACCGGGGAGCTGTTTTTT CASSLRTDNTGELFF
TRBD1 TRBJ1-4 TRBV19 - TGTGCCAGTACCGGGACAGCTGATGAAAAACTGTTTTTT CASTGTADEKLFF
- TRBJ2-3 TRBV21-1 - TGTGCCAGCAGCAAAGGGACCCCCGACAGTAAGGGAGATACGCAGTATTTT CASSKGTPDSKGDTQYF
TRBD1 TRBJ1-1 TRBV30 - TGTGCCTGGAGACAGGGGGTCACTGAAGCTTTCTTT CAWRQGVTEAFF
- TRBJ2-3 TRBV6-2/TRBV6-3 - TGTGCCAGCAGGTCACCTACTAGAGCAGATACGCAGTATTTT CASRSPTRADTQYF
- TRBJ2-1 TRBV28 - TGTGCCAGCAGTTACGATGAGCAGTTCTTC CASSYDEQFF
- TRBJ1-1 TRBV5-4 - TGTGCCAGCAGCTTCCAGACAGGCATGAACACTGAAGCTTTCTTT CASSFQTGMNTEAFF
- TRBJ1-2 TRBV13 - TGTGCCAGCAGCTTAGGAGGGGACCTGGACTATGGCTACACCTTC CASSLGGDLDYGYTF
- TRBJ2-5 TRBV7-2 once TGTGCCAGCAGCTCAGATCCCATGACATGGGGCGAGACCCAGTACTTC CASSSDPMTWGETQYF
TRBD2 TRBJ2-5 TRBV7-9 - TGTGCCACCAGACTAGCAGAGTCGGAGACCCAGTACTTC CATRLAESETQYF
TRBD2 TRBJ2-7 TRBV27 - TGTGCCAGCAGTCCGTCTGAGACTAGCGGTGCCTACGAGCAGTACTTC CASSPSETSGAYEQYF
- TRBJ2-2 TRBV9 once TGTGCCAGCAGCGTAGATGGGTGGGTCGGGTCCGACGGGGAGCTGTTTTTT CASSVDGWVGSDGELFF
- TRBJ2-3 TRBV19 - TGTGCCAGTAGTATAACGGTCGATACGCAGTATTTT CASSITVDTQYF
- TRBJ2-7 TRBV2 few TGTGCCAGCAGTCCTTCAAACCCAGCGTACTACGAGCAGTACTTC CASSPSNPAYYEQYF
- TRBJ1-2 TRBV4-1 once TGCGCCAGCAGCCGAGAACGGGCAGGTTCCCCCAGTAACTATGGCTACACCTTC CASSRERAGSPSNYGYTF
TRBD1 TRBJ2-5 TRBV14 - TGTGCCAGCAGCCAAGGACAGGGGGGACCTACACAAGAGACCCAGTACTTC CASSQGQGGPTQETQYF
- TRBJ1-1 TRBV29-1 - TGCAGCGTTCTGGGGCAGGCATCTGAAGCTTTCTTT CSVLGQASEAFF
- TRBJ1-4 TRBV13 - TGTGCCAGCAGCTCCGGGCTAGGTGAAAAACTGTTTTTT CASSSGLGEKLFF
- TRBJ1-3 TRBV12-3/TRBV12-4 - TGTGCCAGCAGTGTCGACAGAGACTCTGGAAACACCATATATTTT CASSVDRDSGNTIYF
TRBD1 TRBJ2-7 TRBV27 - TGTGCCAGCAGTTTGGGACAGCTAGATTCCTACGAGCAGTACTTC CASSLGQLDSYEQYF
- TRBJ2-2 TRBV5-4 - TGTGCCAGCAGCTTGGCTCCCGGGGAGCTGTTTTTT CASSLAPGELFF
- TRBJ1-5 TRBV11-2 - TGTGCCAGCAGCCGTTCACAGGATCAGCCCCAGCATTTT CASSRSQDQPQHF
- TRBJ1-1 TRBV7-9 once TGTGCCAGCCGCCGGGAGGGGAGGAACACTGAAGCTTTCTTT CASRREGRNTEAFF
- TRBJ1-2 TRBV7-8 - TGTGCCAGCAGTGTGTTCAGAGACTATGGCTACACCTTC CASSVFRDYGYTF
- TRBJ2-3 TRBV29-1 once TGCAGCGTTCATTTCGGGGAGGGGGCGGTTGGCACAGATACGCAGTATTTT CSVHFGEGAVGTDTQYF
TRBD1 TRBJ2-5 TRBV11-1 - TGTGCCAGCAGCAATGGACAGGTCCAAGAGACCCAGTACTTC CASSNGQVQETQYF
TRBD1 TRBJ1-1 TRBV6-5 - TGTGCCAGCACTCCGGGACAGGGGGTCACTGAAGCTTTCTTT CASTPGQGVTEAFF
- TRBJ2-1 TRBV4-2 few TGTGCCAGCAGCCAACTACAGGAAAATGAGCAGTTCTTC CASSQLQENEQFF
TRBD1 TRBJ2-7 TRBV20-1 once TGCAGTGCTGTTCCCCGGGACAGGCCAATATACGAGCAGTACTTC CSAVPRDRPIYEQYF
- TRBJ2-3 TRBV9 few TGTGCCAGCAGCGTTAGGGAAGGGGGAATCCTCAGCACAGATACTCAGTATTTT CASSVREGGILSTDTQYF
- TRBJ1-1 TRBV10-3 - TGTGCCATCAGTGAGTTGTCAGATCACTTGAACACTGAAGCTTTCTTT CAISELSDHLNTEAFF
- TRBJ1-1 TRBV10-3 - TGTGCCATCAGTGAGTCGGGGGACACTGAAGCTTTCTTT CAISESGDTEAFF
- TRBJ2-1 TRBV20-1 - TGCAGTGCTAGAGATATTCAGGGAGCAGTCTACAATGAGCAGTTCTTC CSARDIQGAVYNEQFF
- TRBJ2-7 TRBV20-1 - TGCAGTGCTAGAGATCATGGGGGTTCCAACGAGCAGTACTTC CSARDHGGSNEQYF
- TRBJ2-7 TRBV7-9 - TGTGCCAGCAGCTTAGCGTCACGTTACGAGCAGTACTTC CASSLASRYEQYF
- TRBJ1-1 TRBV7-9 - TGTGCCAGCAGCTTAGTGGAGATTATGAACACTGAAGCTTTCTTT CASSLVEIMNTEAFF
- TRBJ2-5 TRBV28 - TGTGCCGGCAGTTTTGATAAATGGACAGAAGAAGAGACCCAGTACTTC CAGSFDKWTEEETQYF
- TRBJ2-3 TRBV19 few TGTGCCAGTAGTTTCGACAGGTCCACAGATACGCAGTATTTT CASSFDRSTDTQYF
- TRBJ2-2 TRBV11-2 - TGTGCCAGCACCCCCACTTGGGAGGAAAGGGGTCCCGGGGAGCTGTTTTTT CASTPTWEERGPGELFF
- TRBJ1-1 TRBV5-1 - TGCGCCAGCAGCTTATTGAGGTCTCTGAACACTGAAGCTTTCTTT CASSLLRSLNTEAFF
- TRBJ2-1 TRBV5-4 - TGTGCCAGCAGCTTTATGGCGTTCTACAATGAGCAGTTCTTC CASSFMAFYNEQFF
- TRBJ2-7 TRBV6-1 - TGTGCCAGCAGCCCGAGGACTCCCAACCTCGACGAGCAGTACTTC CASSPRTPNLDEQYF
TRBD2 TRBJ2-2 TRBV6-2/TRBV6-3 - TGTGCCAGCAGTTACTCGACGCACCCTTCGATTGTGCGGGGGGGCTGGAGGACCGGGGAGCTGTTTTTT CASSYSTHPSIVRGGWRTGELFF
- TRBJ2-3 TRBV27 - TGTGCCAGCACCTCGAGCTGGGGGGGCACAGATACGCAGTATTTT CASTSSWGGTDTQYF
- TRBJ2-7 TRBV24-1 - TGTGCCACCACCGACAGGTCTTACTCCTACGAGCAGTACTTC CATTDRSYSYEQYF
TRBD1 TRBJ1-1 TRBV9 - TGTGCCAGCAGCGCCGGGACAGGGGTGGTCACTGAAGCTTTCTTT CASSAGTGVVTEAFF
- TRBJ2-7 TRBV29-1 once TGCAGCGTTGTGAGGGGGGCCGGGCAGTACTTC CSVVRGAGQYF
- TRBJ1-2 TRBV4-1 - TGCGCCAGCAGCCAAGTGCAAGGGTCTCCCTATGGCTACACCTTC CASSQVQGSPYGYTF